A selection of T cell receptor beta chains follows, all from one sample in a study of blood T cell repertoires in COVID-19. Clones were sequenced by immunoSEQ multiplex PCR, and TCRdb holds only the in-frame ones, with some missing. This repertoire shows 150,000 to 200,000 clones, 86% found once; its top ten account for 9.5% to 13%. Sequenced: peripheral blood. The receptors were sampled from a woman aged 55-70 years with COVID-19, enrolled during active disease. CDR3s include the opening cysteine and the closing phenylalanine or tryptophan. A D gene is named only where the DNA matches it firmly. Size tells how often a clone was seen (once, few, many) or the class of an expanded clone, and some rows leave it out.

j_gene,abundance,v_gene,len,d_gene,CDR3nt,CDR3aa
TRBJ1-5,-,TRBV27,16,-,TGTGCCAGCAGTTTATTTCCAGGGTATAGCAATCAGCCCCAGCATTTT,CASSLFPGYSNQPQHF
TRBJ2-3,-,TRBV11-3,15,-,TGTGCCAGCAGCCGATCAACAGGGTACACAGATACGCAGTATTTT,CASSRSTGYTDTQYF
TRBJ1-3,-,TRBV19,14,TRBD1,TGTGCCAGTACGGACAGGGCCTCTGGAAACACCATATATTTT,CASTDRASGNTIYF
TRBJ2-2,-,TRBV9,15,TRBD2,TGTGCCAGCAGTTTAGCGGGAGCTAACACCGGGGAGCTGTTTTTT,CASSLAGANTGELFF
TRBJ1-2,-,TRBV28,12,-,TGTGCGACCGGAGGACAGTTAGGTGGCTACACCTTC,CATGGQLGGYTF
TRBJ1-6,-,TRBV19,18,TRBD1,TGTGCCAGTAGTCCCCACTCGACAGGGGGGGTTCTGAATTCACCCCTCCACTTT,CASSPHSTGGVLNSPLHF
TRBJ1-3,-,TRBV30,14,-,TGTGCCTGGAGTATGGGAGGCTCTGGAAACACCATATATTTT,CAWSMGGSGNTIYF
TRBJ1-5,few,TRBV10-2,13,TRBD1,TGCGCCAGCAGGGACAGGTTCAATCAGCCCCAGCATTTT,CASRDRFNQPQHF
TRBJ2-7,-,TRBV2,13,TRBD1,TGTGCCAGCAGGTGGACAGGGGTCTACGAGCAGTACTTC,CASRWTGVYEQYF
TRBJ1-2,-,TRBV19,14,-,TGTGCCAGTAGTATAAGGGCAGGGCCCTATGGCTACACCTTC,CASSIRAGPYGYTF
TRBJ1-4,-,TRBV5-1,14,-,TGCGCCAGCAGCGAGCGATCGACTAATGAAAAACTGTTTTTT,CASSERSTNEKLFF
TRBJ1-1,once,TRBV3-1/TRBV3-2,15,TRBD1,TGTGCCAGCAGCCTTCTTGACAGGGGCTACACTGAAGCTTTCTTT,CASSLLDRGYTEAFF
TRBJ2-7,-,TRBV29-1,11,-,TGCAGCGTTGGCGGGATCTACGAGCAGTACTTC,CSVGGIYEQYF
TRBJ1-5,-,TRBV5-1,15,-,TGCGCCAGCAGCTTGGCCGGAGGGGACGGTCAGCCCCAGCATTTT,CASSLAGGDGQPQHF
TRBJ1-5,once,TRBV28,16,-,TGTGCCAGCAGTTCGGGGTCCGCCCGCTTAAATCAGCCCCAGCATTTT,CASSSGSARLNQPQHF
TRBJ1-6,-,TRBV6-5,15,-,TGTGCCAGCAGGTTATTGACAGCCTATAATTCACCCCTCCACTTT,CASRLLTAYNSPLHF
TRBJ1-3,-,TRBV18,19,-,TGTGCCAGCTCAGGCCCTCTTCCCGGACGGAGGGGCCTTGGAAACACCATATATTTT,CASSGPLPGRRGLGNTIYF
TRBJ2-7,-,TRBV10-3,11,-,TGTGCCATCGGGAGCTCCTACGAGCAGTACTTC,CAIGSSYEQYF
TRBJ2-3,-,TRBV19,16,TRBD1,TGTGCCAGTAGTATAGCCGCCGGACAGGGATCAGATACGCAGTATTTT,CASSIAAGQGSDTQYF
TRBJ1-4,-,TRBV19,16,TRBD1,TGTGCCAGTAGTTCACAGGGGGCGGCCCTCAAGGAAAAACTGTTTTTT,CASSSQGAALKEKLFF
TRBJ1-1,-,TRBV19,17,TRBD1,TGTGCCAGTAGTACCCCCCCCGGGACAGGGATGAACACTGAAGCTTTCTTT,CASSTPPGTGMNTEAFF
TRBJ1-5,once,TRBV2,15,-,TGTGCCAGCAGAAACGACAGGAGGAGCAATCAGCCCCAGCATTTT,CASRNDRRSNQPQHF
TRBJ1-5,few,TRBV3-1/TRBV3-2,14,-,TGTGCCAGCAGCCAAGGCAGAAGCAATCAGCCCCAGCATTTT,CASSQGRSNQPQHF
TRBJ2-3,few,TRBV9,14,TRBD1,TGTGCCAGCAGCAGGGACAGGGGCGCAGATACGCAGTATTTT,CASSRDRGADTQYF
TRBJ2-6,few,TRBV30,11,-,TGTGCCTTATCCGGGGCCAACGTCCTGACTTTC,CALSGANVLTF
TRBJ2-7,-,TRBV5-1,15,-,TGCGCCAGCAGCTTGCGGTCAGGGCAGGCGTACGAGCAGTACTTC,CASSLRSGQAYEQYF
TRBJ2-5,-,TRBV11-2,15,TRBD2,TGTGCCAGCAGCTTAGTGGGAGGGAACCAAGAGACCCAGTACTTC,CASSLVGGNQETQYF
TRBJ1-2,-,TRBV19,14,-,TGTGCCAGTAGTATAGAGGCGGCCGACTATGGCTACACCTTC,CASSIEAADYGYTF